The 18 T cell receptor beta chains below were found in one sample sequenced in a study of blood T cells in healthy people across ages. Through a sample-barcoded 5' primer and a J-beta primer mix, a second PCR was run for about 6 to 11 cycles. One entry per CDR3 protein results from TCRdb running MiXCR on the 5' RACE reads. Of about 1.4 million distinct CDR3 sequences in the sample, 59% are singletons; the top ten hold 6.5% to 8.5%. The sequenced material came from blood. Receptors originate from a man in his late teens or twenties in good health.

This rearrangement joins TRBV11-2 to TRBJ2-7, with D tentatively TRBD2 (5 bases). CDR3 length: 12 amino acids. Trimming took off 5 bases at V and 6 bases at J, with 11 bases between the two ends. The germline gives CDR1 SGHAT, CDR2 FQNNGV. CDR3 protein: CASSPHEGEQYF. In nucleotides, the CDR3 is TGTGCCAGCAGCCCGCACGAGGGCGAGCAGTACTTC.

The CDR3 is CAISESRTSGSPLYNEQFF. CDR3 DNA: TGTGCCATCAGTGAGTCCCGGACTAGCGGGAGTCCCCTCTACAATGAGCAGTTCTTC. The genes are TRBV10-3 and TRBJ2-1; 13 nucleotides agree with TRBD2. The germline V gene has CDR1 ENHRY and CDR2 SYGVKD. V trimming: 0 bases; J trimming: 3 bases; junction bases outside the gene matches: 8. The CDR3 contains 19 residues.

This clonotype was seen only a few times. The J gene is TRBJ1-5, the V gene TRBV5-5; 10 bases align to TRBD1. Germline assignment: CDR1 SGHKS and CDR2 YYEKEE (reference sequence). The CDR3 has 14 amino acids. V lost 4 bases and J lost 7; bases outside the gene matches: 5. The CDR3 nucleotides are TGTGCCAGCAGCCCTCGGACAGGGGGACAGCCCCAGCATTTT. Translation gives CASSPRTGGQPQHF.

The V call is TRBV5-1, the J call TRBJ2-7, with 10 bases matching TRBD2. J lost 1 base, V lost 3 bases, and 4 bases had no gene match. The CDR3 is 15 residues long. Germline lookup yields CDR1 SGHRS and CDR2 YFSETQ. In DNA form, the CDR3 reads TGCGCCAGCAGCTCGGGGACTAGCGCGTCCTACGAGCAGTACTTC. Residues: CASSSGTSASYEQYF.

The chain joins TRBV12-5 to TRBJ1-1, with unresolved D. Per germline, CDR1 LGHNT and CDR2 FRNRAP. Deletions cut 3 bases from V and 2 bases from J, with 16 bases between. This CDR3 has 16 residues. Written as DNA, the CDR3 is TGTGCTAGTGGTTTCACCCCCGCAGGTATCAACACTGAAGCTTTCTTT. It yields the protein CASGFTPAGINTEAFF.

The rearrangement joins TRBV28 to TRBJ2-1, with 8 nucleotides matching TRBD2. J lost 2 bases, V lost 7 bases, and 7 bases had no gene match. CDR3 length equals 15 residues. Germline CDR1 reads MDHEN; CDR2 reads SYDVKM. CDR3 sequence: CASIRVAGTYNEQFF. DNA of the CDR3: TGTGCCAGCATCAGGGTAGCGGGGACCTACAATGAGCAGTTCTTC.

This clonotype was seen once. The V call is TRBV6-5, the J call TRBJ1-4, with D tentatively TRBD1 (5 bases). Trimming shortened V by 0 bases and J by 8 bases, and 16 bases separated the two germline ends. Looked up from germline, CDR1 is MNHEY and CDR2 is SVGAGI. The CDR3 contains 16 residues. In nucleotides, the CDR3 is TGTGCCAGCAGTTACTCGACAGCCAGCGCCAGCGAAAAACTGTTTTTT. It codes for CASSYSTASASEKLFF.

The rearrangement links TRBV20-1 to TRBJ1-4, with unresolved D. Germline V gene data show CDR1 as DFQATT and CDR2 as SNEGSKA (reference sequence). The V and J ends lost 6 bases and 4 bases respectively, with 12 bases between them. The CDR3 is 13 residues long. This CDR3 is CSAPDAVNEKLFF. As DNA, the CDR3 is TGCAGTGCACCGGACGCCGTTAATGAAAAACTGTTTTTT.

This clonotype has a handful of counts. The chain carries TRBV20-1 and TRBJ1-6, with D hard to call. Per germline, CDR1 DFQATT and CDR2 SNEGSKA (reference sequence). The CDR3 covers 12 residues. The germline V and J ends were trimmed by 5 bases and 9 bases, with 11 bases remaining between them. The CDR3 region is CSAREEFSPLHF. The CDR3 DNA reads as TGCAGTGCTCGGGAGGAATTTTCACCCCTCCACTTT.

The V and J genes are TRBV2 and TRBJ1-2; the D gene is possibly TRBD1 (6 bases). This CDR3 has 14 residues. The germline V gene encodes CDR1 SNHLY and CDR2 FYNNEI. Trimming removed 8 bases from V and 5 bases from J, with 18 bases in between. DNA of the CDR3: TGTGCCAGCCCATCTGACGGGGGCTGGTATGGCTACACCTTC. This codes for CASPSDGGWYGYTF.

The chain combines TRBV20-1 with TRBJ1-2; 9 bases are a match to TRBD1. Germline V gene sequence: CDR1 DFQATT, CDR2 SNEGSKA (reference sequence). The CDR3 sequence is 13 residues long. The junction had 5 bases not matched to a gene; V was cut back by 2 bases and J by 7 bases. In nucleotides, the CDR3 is TGCAGTGCTAGATCCGGGACAGGGTTTGGCTACACCTTC. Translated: CSARSGTGFGYTF.

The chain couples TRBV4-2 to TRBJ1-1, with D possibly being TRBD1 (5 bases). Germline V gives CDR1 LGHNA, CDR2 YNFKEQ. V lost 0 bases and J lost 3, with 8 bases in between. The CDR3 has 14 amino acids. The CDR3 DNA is TGTGCCAGCAGCCAAGAGGGGGGGTACACTGAAGCTTTCTTT. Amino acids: CASSQEGGYTEAFF.

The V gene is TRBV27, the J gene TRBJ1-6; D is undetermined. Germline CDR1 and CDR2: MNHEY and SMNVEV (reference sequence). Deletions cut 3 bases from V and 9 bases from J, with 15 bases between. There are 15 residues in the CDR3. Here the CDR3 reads CASSFGEAGSSPLHF. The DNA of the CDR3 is TGTGCCAGCAGTTTCGGGGAGGCGGGGAGTTCACCCCTCCACTTT.

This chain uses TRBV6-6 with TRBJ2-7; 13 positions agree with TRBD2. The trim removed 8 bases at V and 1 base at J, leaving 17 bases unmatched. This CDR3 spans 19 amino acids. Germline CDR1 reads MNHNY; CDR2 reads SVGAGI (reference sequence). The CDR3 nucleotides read TGTGCCAGCTCCCACCTCGGACTAGCGGGGGCCCATCGGTCCTACGAGCAGTACTTC. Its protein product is CASSHLGLAGAHRSYEQYF.

The CDR3 DNA is TGCAGTGCTCCCGGGACTACCCTATTAGAGGAGCAGTTCTTC. This translates into CSAPGTTLLEEQFF. This chain joins TRBV20-1 and TRBJ2-1, with 7 nucleotides matching TRBD2. Germline V gene lookup returns CDR1 DFQATT and CDR2 SNEGSKA (reference sequence). This CDR3 has 14 residues. J gave up 10 bases and V 5 bases, and 14 bases lay outside the gene matches.

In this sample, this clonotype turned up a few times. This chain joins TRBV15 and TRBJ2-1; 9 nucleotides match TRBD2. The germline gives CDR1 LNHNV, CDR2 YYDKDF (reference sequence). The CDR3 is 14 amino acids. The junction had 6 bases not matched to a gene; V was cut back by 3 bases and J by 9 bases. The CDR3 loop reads CATSSRTSALEQFF. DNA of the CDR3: TGTGCCACCAGCAGTCGGACTAGCGCTCTTGAGCAGTTCTTC.

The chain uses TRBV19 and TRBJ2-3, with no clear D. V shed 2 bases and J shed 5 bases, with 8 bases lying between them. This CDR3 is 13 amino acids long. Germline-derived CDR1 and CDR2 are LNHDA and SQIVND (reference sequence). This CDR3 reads CASSIIERDTQYF. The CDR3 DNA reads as TGTGCCAGTAGTATAATAGAGCGAGATACGCAGTATTTT.

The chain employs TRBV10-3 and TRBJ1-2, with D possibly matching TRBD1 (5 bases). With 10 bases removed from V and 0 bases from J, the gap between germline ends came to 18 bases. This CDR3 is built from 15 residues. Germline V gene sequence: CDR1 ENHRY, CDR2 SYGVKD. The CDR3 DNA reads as TGTGCCACTTTTTTGCCGGGACCTCCTAACTATGGCTACACCTTC. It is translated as CATFLPGPPNYGYTF.